This T cell receptor (beta chain) originates from a study of blood T cell repertoires in COVID-19. About the research overall: Italy, Spain and the United States were the sources of the convalescent and acute COVID-19 samples. From T cells, B-cell-depleted T cells, or PBMCs came the material, which was cDNA or gDNA.

Original methodology: It was from reference gene primer amplification that nucleated cell counts were estimated. Using immunoSEQ multiplex PCR, the repertoire was profiled, and TCRdb retains in-frame clones only, with some absent. That table supplies the V and J calls and clone size; D and trimming were determined from the DNA. The data contain around 260,000 clones, over 75% of them singletons. CDR3 length equals 15 residues. Germline-derived CDR1 and CDR2 are SGHVT and SQSDAQ. The V gene end was trimmed by 6 bases and the J gene end by 6 bases; junction bases not matched to a gene: 7. Sequenced material: peripheral blood. This receptor was identified in a woman aged 50 to 60 with acute or convalescent COVID-19. The rearrangement links TRBV7-4 to TRBJ1-5; TRBD1 agrees at 11 bases. Here the CDR3 DNA reads TGTGCCAGCAGAGGACAGGGGGCCGTAGTTCAGCCCCAGCATTTT. This sequence encodes CASRGQGAVVQPQHF.